Listed below are T cell receptor beta chains from one sample, sequenced in a study of T cell responses to AZD1222 COVID-19 vaccine. Some clones are missing from TCRdb's copy, which holds only in-frame ones; the method was immunoSEQ multiplex PCR. The sample shows about 150,000 clones, roughly nine tenths of them seen only once. The starting material was peripheral blood, obtained 28 days after the second AZD1222 dose. These receptors were collected from an adult who received the AZD1222 COVID-19 vaccine. The CDR3 runs from the conserved cysteine through the conserved F or W. Each record gives: D gene, V gene, J gene, clone size, CDR3 protein, CDR3 DNA. The D gene is left open where the match is weak. Clone size appears in some rows only: once, few, many, or a class for an expanded clone.

d_call: .
v_call: TRBV15
j_call: TRBJ1-5
clone_size: .
cdr3_aa: CATAGRLRVSNQPQHF
cdr3_nt: TGTGCCACCGCGGGACGGCTCAGGGTTAGCAATCAGCCCCAGCATTTT

d_call: TRBD1
v_call: TRBV19
j_call: TRBJ1-3
clone_size: .
cdr3_aa: CASSVAGQSSGNTIYF
cdr3_nt: TGTGCCAGTAGTGTCGCGGGACAGTCCTCTGGAAACACCATATATTTT

d_call: .
v_call: TRBV27
j_call: TRBJ1-6
clone_size: .
cdr3_aa: CASTLRQEDNYNSPLHF
cdr3_nt: TGTGCCAGCACCTTAAGACAGGAGGACAACTATAATTCACCCCTCCACTTT

d_call: .
v_call: TRBV27
j_call: TRBJ1-2
clone_size: .
cdr3_aa: CASSLGGEIYGYTF
cdr3_nt: TGTGCCAGCAGTTTAGGGGGCGAGATCTATGGCTACACCTTC

d_call: TRBD1
v_call: TRBV30
j_call: TRBJ1-5
clone_size: .
cdr3_aa: CAWSGTGQYSNQPQHF
cdr3_nt: TGTGCCTGGAGTGGGACAGGGCAATATAGCAATCAGCCCCAGCATTTT

d_call: .
v_call: TRBV6-5
j_call: TRBJ2-7
clone_size: once
cdr3_aa: CASSYLRDYEQYF
cdr3_nt: TGTGCCAGCAGTTACCTGCGGGACTACGAGCAGTACTTC

d_call: TRBD2
v_call: TRBV24-1
j_call: TRBJ2-1
clone_size: .
cdr3_aa: CATSDWGGADSANEQFF
cdr3_nt: TGTGCCACCAGTGATTGGGGAGGGGCAGACTCCGCCAATGAGCAGTTCTTC

d_call: TRBD1
v_call: TRBV19
j_call: TRBJ1-5
clone_size: .
cdr3_aa: CASSKVTGGWGQPQHF
cdr3_nt: TGTGCCAGTAGCAAAGTCACAGGGGGATGGGGTCAGCCCCAGCATTTT

d_call: TRBD2
v_call: TRBV2
j_call: TRBJ2-1
clone_size: few
cdr3_aa: CASSSGLAGPYNEQFF
cdr3_nt: TGTGCCAGCAGTTCAGGACTAGCGGGACCATACAATGAGCAGTTCTTC

d_call: .
v_call: TRBV30
j_call: TRBJ1-5
clone_size: .
cdr3_aa: CAWTPSGLYQPQHF
cdr3_nt: TGTGCCTGGACTCCCTCCGGCCTATATCAGCCCCAGCATTTT

d_call: .
v_call: TRBV3-1/TRBV3-2
j_call: TRBJ2-7
clone_size: .
cdr3_aa: CASSLGGIQYEQYF
cdr3_nt: TGTGCCAGCAGCCTCGGCGGGATTCAGTACGAGCAGTACTTC

d_call: .
v_call: TRBV5-4
j_call: TRBJ1-3
clone_size: .
cdr3_aa: CASSLESGNTIYF
cdr3_nt: TGTGCCAGCAGCTTGGAGTCTGGAAACACCATATATTTT

d_call: .
v_call: TRBV5-1
j_call: TRBJ1-4
clone_size: .
cdr3_aa: CASSLTQNEKLFF
cdr3_nt: TGCGCCAGCAGCTTGACACAGAATGAAAAACTGTTTTTT

d_call: TRBD2
v_call: TRBV9
j_call: TRBJ2-7
clone_size: .
cdr3_aa: CASSGRTSGNYEQYF
cdr3_nt: TGTGCCAGCAGCGGGAGGACTAGCGGAAACTACGAGCAGTACTTC